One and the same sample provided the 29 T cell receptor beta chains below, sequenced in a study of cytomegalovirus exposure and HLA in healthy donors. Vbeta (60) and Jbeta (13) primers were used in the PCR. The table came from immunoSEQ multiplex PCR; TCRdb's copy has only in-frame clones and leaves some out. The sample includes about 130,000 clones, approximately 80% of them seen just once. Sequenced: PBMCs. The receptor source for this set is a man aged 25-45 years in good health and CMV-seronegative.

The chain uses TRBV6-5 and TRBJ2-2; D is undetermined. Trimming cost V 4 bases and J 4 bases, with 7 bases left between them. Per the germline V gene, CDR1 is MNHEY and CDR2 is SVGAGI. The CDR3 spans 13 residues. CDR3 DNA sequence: TGTGCCAGCAGTTCGAGGTCCACCGGGGAGCTGTTTTTT. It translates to CASSSRSTGELFF.

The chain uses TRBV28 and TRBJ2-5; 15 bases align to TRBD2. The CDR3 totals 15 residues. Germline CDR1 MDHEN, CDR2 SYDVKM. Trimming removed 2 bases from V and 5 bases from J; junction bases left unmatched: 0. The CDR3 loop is CASSLGTSGRETQYF. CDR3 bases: TGTGCCAGCAGTTTAGGGACTAGCGGGAGGGAGACCCAGTACTTC.

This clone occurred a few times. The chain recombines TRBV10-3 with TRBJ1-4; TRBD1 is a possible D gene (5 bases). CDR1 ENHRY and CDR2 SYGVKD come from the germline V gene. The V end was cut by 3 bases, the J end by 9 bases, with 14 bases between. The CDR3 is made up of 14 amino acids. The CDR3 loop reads CAISEALDRKKLFF. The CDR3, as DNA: TGTGCCATCAGTGAAGCCCTTGACAGAAAAAAACTGTTTTTT.

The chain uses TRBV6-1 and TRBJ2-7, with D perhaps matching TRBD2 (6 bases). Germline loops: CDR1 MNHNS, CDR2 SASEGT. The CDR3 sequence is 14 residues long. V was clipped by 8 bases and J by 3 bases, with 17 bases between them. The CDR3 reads CASRRQPAGYEQYF. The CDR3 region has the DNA TGTGCCAGCCGAAGACAGCCAGCGGGCTACGAGCAGTACTTC.

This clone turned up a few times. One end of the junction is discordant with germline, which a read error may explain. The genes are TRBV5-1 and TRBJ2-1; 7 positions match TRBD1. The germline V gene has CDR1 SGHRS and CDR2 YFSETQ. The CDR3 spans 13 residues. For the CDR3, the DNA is TGCGCCAGCAGCTTACCTCCGGGACAGCTTGAGGTCTTC. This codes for CASSLPPGQLEVF.

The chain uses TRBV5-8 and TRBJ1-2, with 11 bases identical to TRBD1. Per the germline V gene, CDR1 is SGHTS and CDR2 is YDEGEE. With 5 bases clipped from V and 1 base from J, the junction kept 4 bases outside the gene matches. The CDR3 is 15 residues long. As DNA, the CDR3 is TGTGCCAGCAGACGGGGACAGGGGGTTAACTATGGCTACACCTTC. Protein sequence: CASRRGQGVNYGYTF.

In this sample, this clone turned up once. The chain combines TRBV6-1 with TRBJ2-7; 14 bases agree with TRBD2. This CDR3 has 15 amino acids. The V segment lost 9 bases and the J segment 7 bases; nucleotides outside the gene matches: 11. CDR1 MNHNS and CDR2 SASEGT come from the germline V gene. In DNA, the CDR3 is TGTGCCAGTGCAACGGGACTAGCGGGAGTCAATGAGCAGTACTTC. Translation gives CASATGLAGVNEQYF.

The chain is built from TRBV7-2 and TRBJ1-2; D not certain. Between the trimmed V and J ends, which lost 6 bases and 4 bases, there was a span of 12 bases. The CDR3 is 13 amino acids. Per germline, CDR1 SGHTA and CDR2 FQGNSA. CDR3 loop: CASRPVFGYGYTF. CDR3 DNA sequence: TGTGCCAGCAGACCGGTCTTTGGCTATGGCTACACCTTC.

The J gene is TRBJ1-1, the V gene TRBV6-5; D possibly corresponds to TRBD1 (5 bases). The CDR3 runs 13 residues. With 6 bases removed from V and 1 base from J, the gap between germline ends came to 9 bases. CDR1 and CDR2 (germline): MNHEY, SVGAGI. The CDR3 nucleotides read TGTGCCAGCAGCTCTGGACAGAACACTGAAGCTTTCTTT. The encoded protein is CASSSGQNTEAFF.

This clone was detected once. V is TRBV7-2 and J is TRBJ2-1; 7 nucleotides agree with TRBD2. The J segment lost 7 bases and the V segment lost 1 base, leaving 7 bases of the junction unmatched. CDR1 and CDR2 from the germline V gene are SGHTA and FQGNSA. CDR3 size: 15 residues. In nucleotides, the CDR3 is TGTGCCAGCAGCTTAGTTGCGGCGGGAGCGAATGAGCAGTTCTTC. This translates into CASSLVAAGANEQFF.

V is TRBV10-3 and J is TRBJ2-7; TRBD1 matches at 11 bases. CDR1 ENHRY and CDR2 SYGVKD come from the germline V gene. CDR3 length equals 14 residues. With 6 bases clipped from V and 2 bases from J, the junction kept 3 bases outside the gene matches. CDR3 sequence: CAISGDRGAYEQYF. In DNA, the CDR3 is TGTGCCATCAGCGGGGACAGGGGGGCCTACGAGCAGTACTTC.

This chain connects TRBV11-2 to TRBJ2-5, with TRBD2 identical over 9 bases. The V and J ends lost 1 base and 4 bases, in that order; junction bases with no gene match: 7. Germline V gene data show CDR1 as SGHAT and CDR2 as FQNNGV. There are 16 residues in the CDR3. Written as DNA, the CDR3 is TGTGCCAGCAGCTTAGGTTTTGCGGGAGGGCTAGAGACCCAGTACTTC. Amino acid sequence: CASSLGFAGGLETQYF.

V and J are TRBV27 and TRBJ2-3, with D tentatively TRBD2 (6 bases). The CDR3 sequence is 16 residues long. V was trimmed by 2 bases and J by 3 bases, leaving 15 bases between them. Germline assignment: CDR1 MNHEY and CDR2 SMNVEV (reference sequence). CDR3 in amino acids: CASSLLSGSGTDTQYF. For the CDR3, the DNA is TGTGCCAGCAGTTTACTCTCCGGGAGCGGGACAGATACGCAGTATTTT.

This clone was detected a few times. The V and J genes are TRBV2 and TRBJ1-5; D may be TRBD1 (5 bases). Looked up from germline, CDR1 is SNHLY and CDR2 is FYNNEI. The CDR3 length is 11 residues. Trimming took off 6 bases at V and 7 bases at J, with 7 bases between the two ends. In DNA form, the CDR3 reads TGTGCCAGCAGCCAGGGACAGCCCCAGCATTTT. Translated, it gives CASSQGQPQHF.

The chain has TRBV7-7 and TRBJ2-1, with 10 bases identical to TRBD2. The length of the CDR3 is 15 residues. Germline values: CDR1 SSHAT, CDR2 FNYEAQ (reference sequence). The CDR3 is CAGSRGLASHNEQFF. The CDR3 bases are TGTGCTGGCAGCCGGGGACTAGCGTCCCACAATGAGCAGTTCTTC. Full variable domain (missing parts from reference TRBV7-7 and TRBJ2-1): GAGVSQSPRYKVTKRGQDVTLRCDPISSHATLYWYQQALGQGPEFLTYFNYEAQPDKSGLPSDRFSAERPEGSISTLTIQRTEQRDSAMYRCAGSRGLASHNEQFFGPGTRLTVL.

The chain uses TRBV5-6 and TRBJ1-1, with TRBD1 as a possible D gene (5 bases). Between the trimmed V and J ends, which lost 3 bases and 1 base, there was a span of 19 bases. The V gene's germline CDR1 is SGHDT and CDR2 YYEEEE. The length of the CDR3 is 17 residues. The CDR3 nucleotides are TGTGCCAGCAGCTGGACCCGTTGGGAGGGGCGGAACACTGAAGCTTTCTTT. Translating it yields CASSWTRWEGRNTEAFF.

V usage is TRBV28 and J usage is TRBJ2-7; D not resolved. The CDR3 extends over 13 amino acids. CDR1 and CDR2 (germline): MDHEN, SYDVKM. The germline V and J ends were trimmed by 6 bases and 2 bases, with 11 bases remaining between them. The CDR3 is CASRTGLPYEQYF. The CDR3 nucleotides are TGTGCCAGCAGGACCGGGTTACCCTACGAGCAGTACTTC.

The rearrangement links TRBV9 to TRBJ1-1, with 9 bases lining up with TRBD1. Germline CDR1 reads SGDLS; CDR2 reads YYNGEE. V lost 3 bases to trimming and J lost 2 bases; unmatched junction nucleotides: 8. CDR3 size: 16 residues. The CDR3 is CASSGTGGPRNTEAFF. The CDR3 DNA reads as TGTGCCAGCAGCGGAACAGGGGGCCCTAGAAACACTGAAGCTTTCTTT.

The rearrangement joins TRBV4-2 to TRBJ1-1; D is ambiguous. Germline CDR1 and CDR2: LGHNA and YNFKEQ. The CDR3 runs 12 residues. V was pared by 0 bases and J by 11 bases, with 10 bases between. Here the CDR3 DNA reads TGTGCCAGCAGCCAAGAAGGAGGACGGGCTTTCTTT. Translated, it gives CASSQEGGRAFF.

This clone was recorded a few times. The DNA for the CDR3 is TGTGCCAGCAGCTTAGTTGGGGGGAGGGAGAGCTCCTACAATGAGCAGTTCTTC. The encoded protein is CASSLVGGRESSYNEQFF. The chain carries TRBV7-9 and TRBJ2-1; 7 bases line up with TRBD2. Losses at the gene ends were 1 base for V and 0 bases for J; bases not matched to a gene: 9. The length of the CDR3 is 18 residues. CDR1 is SEHNR, CDR2 FQNEAQ, per germline (reference sequence).

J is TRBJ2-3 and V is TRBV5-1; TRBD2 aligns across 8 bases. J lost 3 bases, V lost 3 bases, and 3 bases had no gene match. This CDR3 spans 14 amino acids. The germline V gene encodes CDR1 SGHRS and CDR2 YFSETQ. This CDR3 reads CASSSGTRTDTQYF. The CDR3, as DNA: TGCGCCAGCAGCTCCGGGACTAGAACAGATACGCAGTATTTT.

CDR3 region: CASSLQGAVEKLFF. The CDR3 DNA is TGTGCCAGCAGCTTACAGGGGGCGGTTGAAAAACTGTTTTTT. The chain has TRBV5-4 and TRBJ1-4, with TRBD1 matching 9 bases. Trimming cost V 2 bases and J 7 bases; bases outside gene matches: 3. This CDR3 has 14 amino acids. Germline V lookup: CDR1 SGHNT, CDR2 YYREEE (reference sequence).

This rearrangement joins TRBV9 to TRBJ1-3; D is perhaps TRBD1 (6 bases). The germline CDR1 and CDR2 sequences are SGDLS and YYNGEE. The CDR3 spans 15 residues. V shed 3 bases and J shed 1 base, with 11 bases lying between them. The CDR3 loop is CASSARGVSGNTIYF. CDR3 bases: TGTGCCAGCAGCGCCAGGGGTGTTTCTGGAAACACCATATATTTT. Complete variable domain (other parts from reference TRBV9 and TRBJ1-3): DSGVTQTPKHLITATGQRVTLRCSPRSGDLSVYWYQQSLDQGLQFLIQYYNGEERAKGNILERFSAQQFPDLHSELNLSSLELGDSALYFCASSARGVSGNTIYFGEGSWLTVV.

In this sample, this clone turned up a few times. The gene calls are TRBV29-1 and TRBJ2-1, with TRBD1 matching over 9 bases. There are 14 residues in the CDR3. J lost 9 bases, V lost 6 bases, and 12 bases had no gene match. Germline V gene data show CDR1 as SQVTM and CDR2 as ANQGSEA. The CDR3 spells CSVRRTGDMSEQFF. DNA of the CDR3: TGCAGCGTGCGAAGGACAGGGGATATGAGTGAGCAGTTCTTC.

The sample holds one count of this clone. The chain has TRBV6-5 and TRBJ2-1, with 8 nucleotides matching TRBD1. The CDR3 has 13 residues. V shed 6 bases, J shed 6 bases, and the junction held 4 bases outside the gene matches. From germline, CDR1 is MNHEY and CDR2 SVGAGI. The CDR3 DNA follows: TGTGCCAGCAGCCCAGGACAGGGCAATGAGCAGTTCTTC. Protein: CASSPGQGNEQFF.

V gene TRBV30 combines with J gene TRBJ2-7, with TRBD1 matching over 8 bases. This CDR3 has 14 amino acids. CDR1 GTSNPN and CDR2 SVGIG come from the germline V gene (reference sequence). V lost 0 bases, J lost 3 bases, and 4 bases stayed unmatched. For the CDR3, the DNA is TGTGCCTGGAGTGTAGGGACAGGTTTCTACGAGCAGTACTTC. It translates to CAWSVGTGFYEQYF.

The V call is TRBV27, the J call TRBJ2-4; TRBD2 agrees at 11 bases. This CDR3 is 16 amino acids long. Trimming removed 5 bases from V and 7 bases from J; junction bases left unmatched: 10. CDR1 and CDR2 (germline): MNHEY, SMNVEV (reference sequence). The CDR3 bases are TGTGCCAGCAGTCCCCCAGGAGCTAGCGGGAGGAACATTCAGTACTTC. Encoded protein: CASSPPGASGRNIQYF.

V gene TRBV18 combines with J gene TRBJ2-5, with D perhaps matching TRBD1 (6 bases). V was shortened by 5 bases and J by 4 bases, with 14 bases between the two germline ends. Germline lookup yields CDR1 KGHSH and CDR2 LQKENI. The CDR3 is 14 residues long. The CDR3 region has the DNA TGTGCCAGCTCAGTACAGGGACCCCCAGAGACCCAGTACTTC. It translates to CASSVQGPPETQYF. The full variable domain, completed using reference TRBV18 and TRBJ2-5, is NAGVMQNPRHLVRRRGQEARLRCSPMKGHSHVYWYRQLPEEGLKFMVYLQKENIIDESGMPKERFSAEFPKEGPSILRIQQVVRGDSAAYFCASSVQGPPETQYFGPGTRLLVL.

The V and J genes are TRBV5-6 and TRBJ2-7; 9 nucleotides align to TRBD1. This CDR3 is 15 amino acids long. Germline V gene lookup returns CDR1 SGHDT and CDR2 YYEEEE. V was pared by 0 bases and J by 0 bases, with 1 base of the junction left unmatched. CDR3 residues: CASSLEGQGSYEQYF. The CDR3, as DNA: TGTGCCAGCAGCTTGGAGGGACAGGGCTCCTACGAGCAGTACTTC.